The clone carrying this T cell receptor beta chain appeared a few times. What it binds is unknown. PCR primers comprised 60 Vbeta and 13 Jbeta primers. Only in-frame clones appear in the TCRdb table, and some are missing; sequencing was by immunoSEQ multiplex PCR. Of tens of thousands of clones listed, approximately 69% are singletons. The entry originates in a study of cytomegalovirus exposure and HLA in healthy donors. Study-level findings and limits: The records held CMV serostatus as the only immune exposure information.

The CDR3 has 17 amino acids. Germline CDR1 and CDR2: SGHTA and FQGNSA. V lost 3 bases to trimming and J lost 3 bases; unmatched junction nucleotides: 12. The source is a woman between 50 and 59 years old in good health and CMV-seropositive. This chain uses TRBV7-2 with TRBJ2-5; 8 nucleotides line up with TRBD2. The material sequenced was PBMCs. The CDR3 is CASSFSQRGHRKETQYF. Here the CDR3 DNA reads TGTGCCAGCAGCTTTTCCCAGCGGGGGCATCGGAAAGAGACCCAGTACTTC.